One and the same sample provided the 8 T cell receptor beta chains below, sequenced in a study of cytomegalovirus exposure and HLA in healthy donors. This table comes from immunoSEQ multiplex PCR, and its TCRdb copy is limited to in-frame clones, with some not included. The table lists some 150,000 clones, 85% to 90% of them singletons. Sequenced material: PBMCs. These receptors all come from a woman between 18 and 29 years old in good health and CMV-seropositive.

The genes are TRBV28 and TRBJ2-7; TRBD2 agrees at 8 bases. CDR1 MDHEN and CDR2 SYDVKM come from the germline V gene. The ends lost 2 bases at V and 6 bases at J; junction bases unmatched: 3. This CDR3 has 13 residues. The CDR3: CASSLAGGGEQYF. CDR3 in DNA: TGTGCCAGCAGTTTAGCGGGGGGTGGCGAGCAGTACTTC.

J is TRBJ2-5 and V is TRBV4-2, with 10 bases lining up with TRBD2. Germline trimming cut 0 bases from V and 5 bases from J; bases unmatched to any gene: 9. Germline-derived CDR1 and CDR2 are LGHNA and YNFKEQ. The CDR3 contains 17 residues. The CDR3 nucleotides are TGTGCCAGCAGCCAAGATCTCAGCGGGAGGGCCTGGGAGACCCAGTACTTC. This encodes CASSQDLSGRAWETQYF.

The CDR3 is CASSDTGLANQPQHF. In DNA, the CDR3 is TGTGCCAGCAGTGACACAGGGTTAGCAAATCAGCCCCAGCATTTT. The chain recombines TRBV2 with TRBJ1-5, with D possibly TRBD1 on 6 matching bases. The CDR3 extends over 15 amino acids. Germline values: CDR1 SNHLY, CDR2 FYNNEI. Trimming left V 3 bases short and J 4 bases short, with 13 bases between.

The V gene is TRBV9, the J gene TRBJ1-2; D remains ambiguous. The CDR3 runs 16 residues. The V gene's germline CDR1 is SGDLS and CDR2 YYNGEE. Trimming took off 0 bases at V and 2 bases at J, with 14 bases between the two ends. The chain's CDR3 is CASSVVETEANYGYTF. The CDR3 DNA follows: TGTGCCAGCAGCGTAGTTGAGACCGAGGCAAACTATGGCTACACCTTC.

The chain joins TRBV6-1 to TRBJ2-1, with TRBD2 as a possible D gene (5 bases). The CDR3 contains 15 residues. CDR1 and CDR2 from the germline V gene are MNHNS and SASEGT. Deletions cut 4 bases from V and 2 bases from J, with 12 bases between. In DNA, the CDR3 is TGTGCCAGCAGTGTCCAAGGGAGTGCCTACAATGAGCAGTTCTTC. This encodes CASSVQGSAYNEQFF.

V is TRBV28 and J is TRBJ2-7; 7 bases map to TRBD1. The V gene's germline CDR1 is MDHEN and CDR2 SYDVKM. J was trimmed by 3 bases and V by 6 bases; bases with no gene match: 11. This CDR3 comprises 15 residues. The CDR3 loop is CASSPWTGIFYEQYF. The CDR3 DNA reads TGTGCCAGCAGCCCCTGGACAGGTATTTTCTACGAGCAGTACTTC.

CDR3 residues: CASSLISLTGQPYEQYF. Written as DNA, the CDR3 is TGTGCCAGCAGCTTAATAAGCTTAACGGGACAACCCTACGAGCAGTACTTC. The chain combines TRBV7-2 with TRBJ2-7; TRBD1 is a possible D gene (6 bases). The CDR3 consists of 17 residues. Per the germline V gene, CDR1 is SGHTA and CDR2 is FQGNSA. V was shortened by 2 bases and J by 2 bases, with 19 bases between the two germline ends.

The sample holds one count of this clone. V usage is TRBV6-1 and J usage is TRBJ2-7; D possibly corresponds to TRBD2 (6 bases). CDR1 is MNHNS, CDR2 SASEGT, per germline. The CDR3 is made up of 14 amino acids. V lost 7 bases to trimming and J lost 5 bases, with 18 bases between them. The CDR3 DNA reads as TGTGCCAGCAATCTCCCGGGAGTGGTACACGAGCAGTACTTC. Translating it yields CASNLPGVVHEQYF.